The subject of this entry is one TCR beta chain. CDR1 SGHNT and CDR2 YENEEA come from the germline V gene. V was clipped by 10 bases and J by 3 bases, with 5 bases between them. The CDR3 loop spans 10 amino acids. Sequenced by immunoSEQ multiplex PCR; TCRdb stores in-frame clones only, minus some. The sample holds tens of thousands of clones, around 96% seen once. This entry belongs to a study of technical replicates of blood from a handful of donors. The source of this sequence is a human donor in good health. The sequencing sample was made of T cells isolated from PBMCs. The chain has TRBV11-3 and TRBJ2-3; D gene uncertain. CDR3 in DNA: TGTGCCAACTCTACAGATACGCAGTATTTT. It translates to CANSTDTQYF.